Sequencing of this TCR beta chain was carried out in a study of human T cells and chemical hapten exposure. Study as a whole: DPC 0.01% went on the upper back by patch test, with reading at 6 days. Broader study findings: TCRs at high frequency, those above 1 in 1000, did not change with DPC sensitization.

Germline V gene data show CDR1 as SGHAT and CDR2 as FQNNGV. The CDR3 loop spans 15 amino acids. In regard to this clonotype: The antigen remains unidentified. At one end the junction does not follow the germline gene, possibly because of a read error.

MiXCR was run by TCRdb on the RACE reads, yielding one entry per CDR3 protein. The sample contains tens of thousands of distinct CDR3 sequences, 12% of which appear only once. The time point: patch test 1, 2 weeks after DPC sensitization. As to treatment: therapeutic diphenylcyclopropenone sensitization with weekly scalp DPC. Material: whole blood, obtained in connection with sensitization to the hapten diphenylcyclopropenone (DPC). The receptor's source is a woman aged 55-69 years with alopecia areata. Some clones in this sample may be carry-over from other donors' samples. The gene calls are TRBV11-2 and TRBJ2-5; 8 bases agree with TRBD1. The CDR3 DNA follows: TGTGTCAGCAGAGGACAGGGCGGTATTGGCGAGACCCAGTACTTC. Residues: CVSRGQGGIGETQYF.